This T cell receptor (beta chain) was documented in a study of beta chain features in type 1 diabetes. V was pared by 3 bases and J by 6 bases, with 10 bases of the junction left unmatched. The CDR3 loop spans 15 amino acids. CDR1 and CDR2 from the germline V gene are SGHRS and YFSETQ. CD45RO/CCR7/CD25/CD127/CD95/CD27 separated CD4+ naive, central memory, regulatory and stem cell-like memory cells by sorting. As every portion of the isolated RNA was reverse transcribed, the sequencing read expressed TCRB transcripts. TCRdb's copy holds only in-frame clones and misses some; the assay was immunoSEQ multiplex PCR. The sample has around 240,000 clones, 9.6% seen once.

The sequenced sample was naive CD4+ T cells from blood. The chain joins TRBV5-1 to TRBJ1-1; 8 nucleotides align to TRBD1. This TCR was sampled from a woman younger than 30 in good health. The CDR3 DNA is TGCGCCAGCAGCTGGGAGTCGGACAGGGTCTCTGAAGCTTTCTTT. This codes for CASSWESDRVSEAFF. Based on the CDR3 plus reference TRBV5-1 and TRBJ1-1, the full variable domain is KAGVTQTPRYLIKTRGQQVTLSCSPISGHRSVSWYQQTPGQGLQFLFEYFSETQRNKGNFPGRFSGRQFSNSRSEMNVSTLELGDSALYLCASSWESDRVSEAFFGQGTRLTVV.